The source of this T cell receptor beta chain is a study of beta chain features in type 1 diabetes. Points from the study as a whole: Type 1 diabetes patients showed a moderate but significant shortening of TCRB CDR3s in all four CD4+ subsets. Patients' naive, central memory and regulatory TCRB repertoires appeared more alike than those of healthy donors. In cDNA sequencing, cells with high TCR expression could be over-represented.

Expressed TCRB transcripts were sequenced after all isolated RNA was converted to cDNA. Average reads for naive, central memory and regulatory T cell samples were about 3.6 million. Sequencing used immunoSEQ multiplex PCR; TCRdb keeps in-frame clones, though not all of them. The sample carries fewer than 250,000 clones, over 65% recorded once. Between the trimmed V and J ends, which lost 5 bases and 1 base, there was a span of 11 bases. Germline CDR1 reads GTSNPN; CDR2 reads SVGIG (reference sequence). CDR3 length equals 13 residues. In the case of this clone: Its antigen is still unknown.

Sample: naive CD4+ T cells from blood. This sequence was found in a man younger than 40 in good health. V gene TRBV30 combines with J gene TRBJ1-1; D not certain. CDR3: CAWSNLANTEAFF. CDR3 nucleotide sequence: TGTGCCTGGTCAAACCTGGCGAACACTGAAGCTTTCTTT.